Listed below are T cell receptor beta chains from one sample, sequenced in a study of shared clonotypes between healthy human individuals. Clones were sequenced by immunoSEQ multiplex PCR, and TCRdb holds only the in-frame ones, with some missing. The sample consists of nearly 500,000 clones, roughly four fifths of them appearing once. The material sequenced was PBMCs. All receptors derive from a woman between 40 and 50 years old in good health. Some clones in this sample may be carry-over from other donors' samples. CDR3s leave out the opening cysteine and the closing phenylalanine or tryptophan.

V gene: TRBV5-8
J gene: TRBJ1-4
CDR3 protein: ASSKPAASFW

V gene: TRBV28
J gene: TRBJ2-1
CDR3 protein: ASSTDRGGTYNEQF

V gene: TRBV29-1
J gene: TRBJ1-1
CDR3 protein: SVEVRGTEAF

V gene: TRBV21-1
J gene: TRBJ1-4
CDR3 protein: ASSSPGQGARKLF

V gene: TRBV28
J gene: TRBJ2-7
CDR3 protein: ASSPMSRTSGSYEQY

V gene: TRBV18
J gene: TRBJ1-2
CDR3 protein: ASSPSGGQLYGYT

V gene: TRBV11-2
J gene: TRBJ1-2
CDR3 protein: ASSSVPMRYT

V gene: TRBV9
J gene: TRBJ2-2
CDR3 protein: ASGNYPSTGELF

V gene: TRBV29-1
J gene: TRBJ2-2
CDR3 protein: SVDTRNTGELF

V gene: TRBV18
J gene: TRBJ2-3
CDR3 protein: ASSPPETAGDTQY

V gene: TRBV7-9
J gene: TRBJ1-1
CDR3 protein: ASSLIRGGANTEAF

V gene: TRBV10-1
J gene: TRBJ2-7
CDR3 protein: ASSNGQTGLGQY

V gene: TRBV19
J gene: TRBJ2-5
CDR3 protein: ASSISGTRGETQY

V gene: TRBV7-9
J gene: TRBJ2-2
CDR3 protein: ASSLVGLAGVTNTGELF

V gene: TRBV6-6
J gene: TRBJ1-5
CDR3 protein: ATGQQLNQPQH

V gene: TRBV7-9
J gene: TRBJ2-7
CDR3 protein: ASSLIFEQY